The clone carrying this T cell receptor (beta chain) appeared a few times. TCRdb called the RT-PCR reads again in MiXCR, with one record for every CDR3 protein. The table records about 160,000 distinct CDR3 sequences, about 32% of them present only once. The germline V gene has CDR1 SEHNR and CDR2 FQNEAQ (reference sequence). V was trimmed by 0 bases and J by 7 bases, leaving 13 bases between them. The CDR3 has 15 residues. These data come from a study of patients and donors after allogeneic stem cell transplantation. This chain joins TRBV7-9 and TRBJ2-1; D remains ambiguous. This TCR derives from a human donor who was either an allogeneic HSCT recipient or a stem cell or donor lymphocyte infusion donor (not recorded which). It is not recorded whose cells these are; they may come from a transplant donor. The specimen was blood, either unsorted or a sorted T cell fraction (not recorded which). The DNA for the CDR3 is TGTGCCAGCAGCTTAGCGTTGAGAAGGGATAATGAGCAGTTCTTC. Encoded protein: CASSLALRRDNEQFF.